A selection of T cell receptor beta chains follows, all from one sample in a study of cytomegalovirus exposure and HLA in healthy donors. The protocol was immunoSEQ multiplex PCR, while the TCRdb copy is restricted to in-frame clones and leaves out a portion. The repertoire has approximately 120,000 clones, 75% to 85% of them found once; the top ten carry about 1.8%. Sequences were obtained from PBMCs. These receptors were taken from a man aged 45 to 65 in good health and CMV-seronegative. CDR3s include the opening cysteine and the closing phenylalanine or tryptophan. Each record gives: D gene, V gene, clone size, J gene, CDR3 protein, CDR3 DNA. The D gene is left open where the match is weak. Some rows mark clone size as missing; the rest say once, few, many or name a class of expanded clone.

d_gene: TRBD2; v_gene: TRBV27; abundance: -; j_gene: TRBJ2-1; CDR3aa: CASSPGLALNNEQFF; CDR3nt: TGTGCCAGCAGTCCTGGACTAGCCCTGAACAATGAGCAGTTCTTC
d_gene: TRBD1; v_gene: TRBV9; abundance: few; j_gene: TRBJ1-1; CDR3aa: CASSVGTGGTEAFF; CDR3nt: TGTGCCAGCAGCGTGGGGACAGGGGGCACTGAAGCTTTCTTT
d_gene: -; v_gene: TRBV4-3; abundance: few; j_gene: TRBJ2-7; CDR3aa: CASSQDRAWAGNEQYF; CDR3nt: TGCGCCAGCAGCCAAGATCGCGCGTGGGCAGGGAACGAGCAGTACTTC
d_gene: TRBD2; v_gene: TRBV15; abundance: few; j_gene: TRBJ2-5; CDR3aa: CATSGTSGGAGETQYF; CDR3nt: TGTGCCACCAGCGGGACTAGCGGGGGGGCCGGAGAGACCCAGTACTTC
d_gene: TRBD2; v_gene: TRBV9; abundance: -; j_gene: TRBJ2-7; CDR3aa: CASSGGLEYSYEQYF; CDR3nt: TGTGCCAGCAGCGGGGGACTAGAATACTCCTACGAGCAGTACTTC
d_gene: TRBD1; v_gene: TRBV28; abundance: few; j_gene: TRBJ1-3; CDR3aa: CASSLAGTGGINTIYF; CDR3nt: TGTGCCAGCAGTTTAGCGGGGACAGGGGGGATTAACACCATATATTTT
d_gene: -; v_gene: TRBV19; abundance: -; j_gene: TRBJ2-3; CDR3aa: CASSIARATDTQYF; CDR3nt: TGTGCCAGTAGTATAGCCAGGGCGACAGATACGCAGTATTTT
d_gene: -; v_gene: TRBV2; abundance: -; j_gene: TRBJ2-1; CDR3aa: CASELTGDYNEQFF; CDR3nt: TGTGCCAGCGAACTGACAGGCGACTACAATGAGCAGTTCTTC
d_gene: TRBD1; v_gene: TRBV13; abundance: -; j_gene: TRBJ2-7; CDR3aa: CASSPGQEVYEQYF; CDR3nt: TGTGCCAGCAGCCCCGGACAGGAGGTCTACGAGCAGTACTTC
d_gene: -; v_gene: TRBV4-2; abundance: -; j_gene: TRBJ1-3; CDR3aa: CASSQEGRGFSGNTIYF; CDR3nt: TGTGCCAGCAGCCAAGAAGGTAGGGGCTTCTCTGGAAACACCATATATTTT
d_gene: -; v_gene: TRBV6-1; abundance: few; j_gene: TRBJ2-2; CDR3aa: CASSDGTYTGELFF; CDR3nt: TGTGCCAGCAGTGACGGGACTTACACCGGGGAGCTGTTTTTT
d_gene: TRBD1; v_gene: TRBV19; abundance: -; j_gene: TRBJ2-7; CDR3aa: CASSMIQGSTYEQYF; CDR3nt: TGTGCCAGTAGTATGATACAGGGGAGCACCTACGAGCAGTACTTC
d_gene: TRBD1; v_gene: TRBV5-5; abundance: -; j_gene: TRBJ1-5; CDR3aa: CASSLHPGQGPPQHF; CDR3nt: TGTGCCAGCAGCTTGCACCCGGGACAGGGACCGCCCCAGCATTTT
d_gene: -; v_gene: TRBV28; abundance: few; j_gene: TRBJ2-3; CDR3aa: CASSPREGDTQYF; CDR3nt: TGTGCCAGCAGTCCCCGAGAGGGAGATACGCAGTATTTT
d_gene: -; v_gene: TRBV14; abundance: -; j_gene: TRBJ1-5; CDR3aa: CASSQGAYQPQHF; CDR3nt: TGTGCCAGCAGCCAAGGGGCTTATCAGCCCCAGCATTTT
d_gene: -; v_gene: TRBV7-6; abundance: -; j_gene: TRBJ2-7; CDR3aa: CASSLGQDYEQYF; CDR3nt: TGTGCCAGCAGCTTAGGACAGGACTACGAGCAGTACTTC
d_gene: -; v_gene: TRBV6-1; abundance: -; j_gene: TRBJ2-1; CDR3aa: CASRPTGVFYNEQFF; CDR3nt: TGTGCCAGCAGACCAACAGGTGTATTTTACAATGAGCAGTTCTTC
d_gene: -; v_gene: TRBV20-1; abundance: -; j_gene: TRBJ1-1; CDR3aa: CSAVTEEAFF; CDR3nt: TGCAGTGCAGTGACAGAGGAAGCTTTCTTT
d_gene: TRBD1; v_gene: TRBV10-3; abundance: -; j_gene: TRBJ1-2; CDR3aa: CAISESTGFNGYTF; CDR3nt: TGTGCCATCAGTGAGTCGACAGGGTTTAATGGCTACACCTTC
d_gene: -; v_gene: TRBV5-1; abundance: -; j_gene: TRBJ1-1; CDR3aa: CASSSLAYTEAFF; CDR3nt: TGCGCCAGCAGCTCGCTAGCTTACACTGAAGCTTTCTTT
d_gene: TRBD2; v_gene: TRBV6-1; abundance: -; j_gene: TRBJ2-2; CDR3aa: CASSDPGQAPRGANTGELFF; CDR3nt: TGTGCCAGCAGTGACCCCGGGCAGGCCCCACGGGGGGCGAACACCGGGGAGCTGTTTTTT
d_gene: -; v_gene: TRBV9; abundance: few; j_gene: TRBJ1-1; CDR3aa: CASSVGTPIGTEAFF; CDR3nt: TGTGCCAGCAGCGTCGGGACACCGATCGGGACTGAAGCTTTCTTT
d_gene: -; v_gene: TRBV7-9; abundance: -; j_gene: TRBJ2-3; CDR3aa: CSSSYGQYTDTQYF; CDR3nt: TGTTCCAGCAGCTACGGACAGTACACAGATACGCAGTATTTT
d_gene: TRBD2; v_gene: TRBV19; abundance: -; j_gene: TRBJ2-5; CDR3aa: CASSSGLVAGGLETQYF; CDR3nt: TGTGCCAGTAGTAGTGGGTTGGTAGCGGGGGGTCTGGAGACCCAGTACTTC
d_gene: TRBD1; v_gene: TRBV7-3; abundance: -; j_gene: TRBJ1-1; CDR3aa: CASSLTGVGGVRTEAFF; CDR3nt: TGTGCCAGCAGCCTGACAGGGGTAGGGGGGGTTCGGACTGAAGCTTTCTTT
d_gene: -; v_gene: TRBV6-6; abundance: -; j_gene: TRBJ1-1; CDR3aa: CASSYLELGNTEAFF; CDR3nt: TGTGCCAGCAGTTACCTAGAGTTGGGGAACACTGAAGCTTTCTTT
d_gene: TRBD2; v_gene: TRBV4-1; abundance: -; j_gene: TRBJ2-5; CDR3aa: CASSQGGGPQETQYF; CDR3nt: TGCGCCAGCAGCCAGGGCGGGGGGCCCCAAGAGACCCAGTACTTC
d_gene: TRBD1; v_gene: TRBV4-2; abundance: -; j_gene: TRBJ2-1; CDR3aa: CASSQGQGPYNEQFF; CDR3nt: TGTGCCAGCAGCCAAGGACAGGGACCCTACAATGAGCAGTTCTTC
d_gene: -; v_gene: TRBV11-2; abundance: -; j_gene: TRBJ1-2; CDR3aa: CATPDSSGGYTF; CDR3nt: TGTGCCACCCCCGATTCCTCGGGGGGCTACACCTTC
d_gene: TRBD1; v_gene: TRBV9; abundance: -; j_gene: TRBJ2-7; CDR3aa: CASSVAPGQGGEQYF; CDR3nt: TGTGCCAGCAGCGTAGCCCCGGGACAGGGTGGCGAGCAGTACTTC
d_gene: -; v_gene: TRBV5-4; abundance: once; j_gene: TRBJ2-7; CDR3aa: CASSLAGAGRTYEQYF; CDR3nt: TGTGCCAGCAGCTTGGCCGGGGCAGGGAGGACCTACGAGCAGTACTTC
d_gene: -; v_gene: TRBV5-1; abundance: -; j_gene: TRBJ1-2; CDR3aa: CASSARESKVNYGYTF; CDR3nt: TGCGCCAGCAGCGCACGGGAGAGTAAAGTAAACTATGGCTACACCTTC
d_gene: -; v_gene: TRBV7-9; abundance: -; j_gene: TRBJ1-3; CDR3aa: CASGGGGGGNTIYF; CDR3nt: TGTGCCAGCGGTGGGGGGGGCGGTGGAAACACCATATATTTT
d_gene: -; v_gene: TRBV7-9; abundance: few; j_gene: TRBJ2-2; CDR3aa: CASSLGEANTGELFF; CDR3nt: TGTGCCAGCAGCCTCGGGGAAGCGAACACCGGGGAGCTGTTTTTT
d_gene: -; v_gene: TRBV28; abundance: -; j_gene: TRBJ1-4; CDR3aa: CASRSGEKLFF; CDR3nt: TGTGCCAGCAGGTCAGGGGAAAAACTGTTTTTT
d_gene: TRBD2; v_gene: TRBV6-5; abundance: few; j_gene: TRBJ2-5; CDR3aa: CASSSAGGRVETQYF; CDR3nt: TGTGCCAGCAGTTCCGCGGGGGGCAGGGTGGAGACCCAGTACTTC
d_gene: TRBD1; v_gene: TRBV5-1; abundance: -; j_gene: TRBJ2-5; CDR3aa: CASSWPLTGSSETQYF; CDR3nt: TGCGCCAGCAGCTGGCCCTTGACAGGGTCGTCAGAGACCCAGTACTTC
d_gene: TRBD1; v_gene: TRBV2; abundance: -; j_gene: TRBJ2-1; CDR3aa: CASSQGAGEQFF; CDR3nt: TGTGCCAGCAGTCAGGGGGCTGGGGAGCAGTTCTTC
d_gene: TRBD2; v_gene: TRBV7-2; abundance: -; j_gene: TRBJ2-5; CDR3aa: CASSLASSGGQQAQYF; CDR3nt: TGTGCCAGCAGCTTAGCGTCTAGCGGGGGCCAGCAGGCCCAGTACTTC
d_gene: -; v_gene: TRBV19; abundance: once; j_gene: TRBJ1-2; CDR3aa: CASSIAYGGGYTF; CDR3nt: TGTGCCAGTAGTATCGCTTATGGAGGAGGCTACACCTTC
d_gene: -; v_gene: TRBV28; abundance: -; j_gene: TRBJ1-2; CDR3aa: CASSIPRGRQVDYTF; CDR3nt: TGTGCCAGCAGCATCCCTAGGGGCCGACAAGTGGACTACACCTTC
d_gene: -; v_gene: TRBV5-1; abundance: -; j_gene: TRBJ1-1; CDR3aa: CASSLENSFLNTEAFF; CDR3nt: TGCGCCAGCAGCTTGGAGAACAGCTTTCTGAACACTGAAGCTTTCTTT
d_gene: -; v_gene: TRBV5-1; abundance: -; j_gene: TRBJ2-7; CDR3aa: CASSAQGTHYEQYF; CDR3nt: TGCGCCAGCAGCGCTCAGGGGACACACTACGAGCAGTACTTC
d_gene: TRBD1; v_gene: TRBV2; abundance: -; j_gene: TRBJ1-2; CDR3aa: CASRHDRDLNYGYTF; CDR3nt: TGTGCCAGCAGACACGACAGGGACCTTAACTATGGCTACACCTTC
d_gene: -; v_gene: TRBV2; abundance: few; j_gene: TRBJ1-2; CDR3aa: CASTRNTGYTF; CDR3nt: TGTGCCAGCACTAGGAACACGGGCTACACCTTC
d_gene: -; v_gene: TRBV19; abundance: -; j_gene: TRBJ1-5; CDR3aa: CAAQQENSNQPQHF; CDR3nt: TGTGCCGCTCAACAGGAAAATAGCAATCAGCCCCAGCATTTT
d_gene: -; v_gene: TRBV4-1; abundance: -; j_gene: TRBJ1-2; CDR3aa: CASSHPPAGVVYGYTF; CDR3nt: TGCGCCAGCAGCCACCCCCCGGCCGGGGTGGTCTATGGCTACACCTTC
d_gene: TRBD1; v_gene: TRBV4-1; abundance: -; j_gene: TRBJ1-2; CDR3aa: CASSLTTGGGYGYTF; CDR3nt: TGCGCCAGCAGCCTTACGACAGGGGGCGGCTATGGCTACACCTTC
d_gene: -; v_gene: TRBV25-1; abundance: -; j_gene: TRBJ1-1; CDR3aa: CASKDSNTEAFF; CDR3nt: TGTGCCAGCAAGGACAGTAACACTGAAGCTTTCTTT
d_gene: -; v_gene: TRBV4-1; abundance: -; j_gene: TRBJ2-3; CDR3aa: CASSRPDSPSLDTQYF; CDR3nt: TGCGCCAGCAGCCGACCCGACAGCCCCTCCCTAGATACGCAGTATTTT